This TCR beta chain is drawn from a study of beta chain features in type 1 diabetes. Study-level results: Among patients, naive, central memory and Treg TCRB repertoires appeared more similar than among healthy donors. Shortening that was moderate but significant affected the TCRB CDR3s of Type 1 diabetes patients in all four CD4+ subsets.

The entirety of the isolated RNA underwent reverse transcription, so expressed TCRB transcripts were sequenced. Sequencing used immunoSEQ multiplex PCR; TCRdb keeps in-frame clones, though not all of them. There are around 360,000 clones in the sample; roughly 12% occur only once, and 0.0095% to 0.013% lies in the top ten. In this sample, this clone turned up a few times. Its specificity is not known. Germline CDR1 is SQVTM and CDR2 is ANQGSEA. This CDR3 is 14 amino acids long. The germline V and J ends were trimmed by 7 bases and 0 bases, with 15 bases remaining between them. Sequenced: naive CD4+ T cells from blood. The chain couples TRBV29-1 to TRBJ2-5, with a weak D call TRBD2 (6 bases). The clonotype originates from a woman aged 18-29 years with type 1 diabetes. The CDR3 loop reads CSARARGNQETQYF. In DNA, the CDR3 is TGCAGCGCCAGAGCCCGGGGGAACCAAGAGACCCAGTACTTC.